This T cell receptor (beta chain) was identified in a study of cytomegalovirus exposure and HLA in healthy donors. Whole-study findings and limits: The study reported that TCR beta sequences accurately predicted HLA-A and HLA-B alleles in most subjects. Analysis performed later found approximately 17,000 TCR beta sequences associated with HLA alleles at 0.05 false discovery rate. In vitro assays verified that three CMV-associated chains recognized CMV antigens specifically. Investigators reported 150 to 200 TCR beta chains as tied to cytomegalovirus.

As for this clone: Antigen unknown.

This CDR3 contains 14 residues. Per germline, CDR1 MNHEY and CDR2 SVGAGI. V lost 0 bases, J lost 5 bases, and 4 bases stayed unmatched. 60 Vbeta and 13 Jbeta primers were used in PCR. The method was immunoSEQ multiplex PCR; TCRdb's version includes in-frame clones alone and lacks a portion of them. The sample totals approximately 120,000 clones. Input material: PBMCs. The clonotype was recovered from a man aged 18 to 30 in good health and CMV-seronegative. The chain links TRBV6-5 to TRBJ2-7; TRBD2 agrees at 7 bases. The CDR3 reads CASSYSGGVDEQYF. CDR3 nucleotides: TGTGCCAGCAGTTACTCTGGGGGGGTCGACGAGCAGTACTTC.